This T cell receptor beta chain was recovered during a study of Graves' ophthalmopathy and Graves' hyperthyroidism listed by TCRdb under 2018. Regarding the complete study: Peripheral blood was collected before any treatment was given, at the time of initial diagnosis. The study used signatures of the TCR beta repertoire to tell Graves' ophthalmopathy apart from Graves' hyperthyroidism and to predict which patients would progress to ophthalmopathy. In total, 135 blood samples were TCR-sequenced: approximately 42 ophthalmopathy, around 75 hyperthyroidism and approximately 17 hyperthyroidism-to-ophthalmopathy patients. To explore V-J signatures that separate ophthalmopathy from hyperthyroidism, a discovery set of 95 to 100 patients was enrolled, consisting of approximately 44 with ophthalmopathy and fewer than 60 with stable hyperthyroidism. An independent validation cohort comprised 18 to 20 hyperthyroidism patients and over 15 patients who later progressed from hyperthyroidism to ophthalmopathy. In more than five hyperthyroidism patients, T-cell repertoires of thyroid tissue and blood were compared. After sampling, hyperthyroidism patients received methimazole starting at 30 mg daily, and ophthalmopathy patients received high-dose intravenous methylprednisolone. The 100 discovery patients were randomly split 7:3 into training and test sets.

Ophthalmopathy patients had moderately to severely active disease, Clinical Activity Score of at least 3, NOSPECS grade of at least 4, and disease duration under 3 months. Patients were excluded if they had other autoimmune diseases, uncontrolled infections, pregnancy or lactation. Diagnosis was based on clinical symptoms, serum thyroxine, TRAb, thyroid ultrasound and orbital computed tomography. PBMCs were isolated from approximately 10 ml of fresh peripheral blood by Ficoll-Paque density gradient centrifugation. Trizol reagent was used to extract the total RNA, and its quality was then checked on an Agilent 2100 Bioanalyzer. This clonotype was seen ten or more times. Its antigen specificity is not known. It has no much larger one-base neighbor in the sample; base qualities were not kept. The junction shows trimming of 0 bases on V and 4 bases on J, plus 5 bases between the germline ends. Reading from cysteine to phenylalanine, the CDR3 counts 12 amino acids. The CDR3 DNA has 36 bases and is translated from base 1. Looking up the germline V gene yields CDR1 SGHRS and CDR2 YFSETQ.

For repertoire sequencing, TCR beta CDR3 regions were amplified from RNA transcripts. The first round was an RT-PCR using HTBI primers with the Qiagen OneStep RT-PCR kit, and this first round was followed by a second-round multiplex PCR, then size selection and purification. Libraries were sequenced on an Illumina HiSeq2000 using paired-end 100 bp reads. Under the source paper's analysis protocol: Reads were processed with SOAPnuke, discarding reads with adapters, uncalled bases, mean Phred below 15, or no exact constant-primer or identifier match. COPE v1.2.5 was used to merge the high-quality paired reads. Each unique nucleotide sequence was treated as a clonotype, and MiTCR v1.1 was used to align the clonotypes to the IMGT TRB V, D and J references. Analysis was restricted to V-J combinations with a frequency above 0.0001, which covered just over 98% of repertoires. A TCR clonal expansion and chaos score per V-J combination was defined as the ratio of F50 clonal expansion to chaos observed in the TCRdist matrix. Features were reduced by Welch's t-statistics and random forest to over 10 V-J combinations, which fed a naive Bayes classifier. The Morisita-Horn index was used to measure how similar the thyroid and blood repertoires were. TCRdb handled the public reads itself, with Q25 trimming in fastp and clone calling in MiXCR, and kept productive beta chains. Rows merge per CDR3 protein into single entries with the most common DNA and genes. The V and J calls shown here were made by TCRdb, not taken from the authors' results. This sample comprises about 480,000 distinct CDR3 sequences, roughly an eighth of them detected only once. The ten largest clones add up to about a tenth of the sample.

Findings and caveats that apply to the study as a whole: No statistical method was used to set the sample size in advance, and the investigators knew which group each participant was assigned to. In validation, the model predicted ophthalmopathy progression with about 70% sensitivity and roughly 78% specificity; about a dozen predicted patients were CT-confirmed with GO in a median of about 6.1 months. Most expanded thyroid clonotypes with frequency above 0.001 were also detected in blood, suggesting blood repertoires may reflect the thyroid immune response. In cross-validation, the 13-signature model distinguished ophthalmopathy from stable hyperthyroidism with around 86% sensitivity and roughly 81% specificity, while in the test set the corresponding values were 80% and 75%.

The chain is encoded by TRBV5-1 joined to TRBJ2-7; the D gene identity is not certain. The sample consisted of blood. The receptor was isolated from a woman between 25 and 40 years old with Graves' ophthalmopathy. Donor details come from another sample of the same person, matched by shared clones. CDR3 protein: CASSLDEYEQYF. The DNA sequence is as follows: TGCGCCAGCAGCTTGGACGAGTACGAGCAGTACTTC.